This entry describes one T cell receptor (beta chain). This sample is part of a study of shared clonotypes between healthy human individuals. Using immunoSEQ multiplex PCR, the repertoire was profiled, and TCRdb retains in-frame clones only, with some absent. The repertoire has about 2.3 million clones, more than 80% of them found once; the top ten carry roughly 0.36%. Germline values: CDR1 SGHNT, CDR2 YYREEE (reference sequence). Losses at the gene ends were 4 bases for V and 5 bases for J; bases not matched to a gene: 6. The CDR3 contains 14 residues. The rearrangement uses TRBV5-4 and TRBJ1-2; 9 bases line up with TRBD1. The sequencing sample was made of naive CD4+ T cells from PBMCs. Subset specified: CD45RA+ positively selected. The source of this sequence is a man aged 18 to 30 in good health. Some clones in this sample may be carry-over from other donors' samples. The CDR3 spells CASSTRTGEYGYTF. CDR3 coding DNA: TGTGCCAGCAGCACCCGGACAGGGGAATATGGCTACACCTTC.